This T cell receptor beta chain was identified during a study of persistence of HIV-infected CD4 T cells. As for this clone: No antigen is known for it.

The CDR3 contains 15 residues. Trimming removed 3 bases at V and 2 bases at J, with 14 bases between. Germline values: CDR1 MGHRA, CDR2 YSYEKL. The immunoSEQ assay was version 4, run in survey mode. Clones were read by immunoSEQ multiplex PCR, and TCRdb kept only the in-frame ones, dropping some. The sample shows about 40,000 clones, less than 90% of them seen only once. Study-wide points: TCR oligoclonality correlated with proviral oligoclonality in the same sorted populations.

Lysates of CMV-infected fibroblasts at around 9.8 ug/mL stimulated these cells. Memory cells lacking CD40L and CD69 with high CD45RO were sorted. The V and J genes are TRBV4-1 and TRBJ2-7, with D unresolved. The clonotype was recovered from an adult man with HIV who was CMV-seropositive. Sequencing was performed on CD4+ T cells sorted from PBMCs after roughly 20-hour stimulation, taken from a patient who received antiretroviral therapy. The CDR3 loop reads CASSQGLQTTYEQYF. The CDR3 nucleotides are TGCGCCAGCAGCCAGGGTTTACAGACAACCTACGAGCAGTACTTC.